The T cell receptor beta chain under discussion was sequenced for a study of blood T cells in healthy people across ages (dated by TCRdb to 2013 to 2016). Describing the broader study: In model experiments, template switching captured roughly one uniquely barcoded TCR beta cDNA molecule for every two T cells. To avoid experimental bias, donors of different ages were distributed randomly across sequencing lanes. Four age groups were formed from the donors: young (average 16 years), middle-aged (approximately 41), aged (roughly 56) and long-lived (approximately 78). Two additional independent replicas of 1 million unique cDNA reads from the same blood draw were analyzed for two donors (one aged 18 to 30 and one aged 80 or older). The study measured age-related changes in TCR beta repertoire diversity using deep sequencing normalized with unique cDNA molecular identifiers. What the work shows at the level of the full study, not this receptor alone: Because the CMV infection status of the donors was unknown, age-related changes in expanded clonotypes may potentially have been confounded. The percentage of naive T cells measured by flow cytometry correlated strongly with observed TCR beta diversity. Observed TCR beta diversity per million T cells fell roughly linearly with age, and a significant reduction was already apparent by age around 36. Conclusive comparison of naive and antigen-experienced compartments was prevented by the profiling of bulk unsorted PBMCs. The long-lived group showed more naive CD4+ T cells, fewer expanded clones and increased TCR diversity than the aged group, suggesting age selection. Estimates of total diversity from one million sequenced T cells were regarded as lower bounds and underestimates.

Trimming at the junction amounts to 2 bases on V and 7 bases on J, and the germline ends lie 9 bases apart. Reading the germline V gene gives CDR1 MNHEY and CDR2 SVGEGT. From its cysteine to its phenylalanine, the CDR3 spans 13 amino acids. Here the CDR3 DNA is all that survives: 39 bases in frame from base 1. Donors were 30 to 45 systemically healthy Caucasian individuals from Russia aged roughly 6 to 100 years. Around 10 milliliters of peripheral blood were collected from each donor into EDTA-treated Vacutainer tubes. PBMCs were isolated by Ficoll-Paque density-gradient centrifugation, with at least 6 million obtained per sample. Trizol reagent was used to extract total RNA from the PBMCs, yielding at least 5 micrograms per sample. The percentages of naive CD45RAhigh/CD27high T cells were determined by flow cytometry on a PBMC aliquot from every donor. The library came from 5' RACE. Sequencing was performed on an Illumina HiSeq 2500. A second PCR of roughly 7 to 11 cycles was performed with a sample-barcoded 5' primer and a J-beta primer mix. A template-switch 5' adaptor carrying 12 random nucleotides introduced a unique molecular identifier onto each TCR beta cDNA molecule. Each sample yielded at least 2.5 million CDR3-containing paired-end reads. First-strand cDNA was synthesized from all RNA with the Mint cDNA synthesis kit, primed by a TRBC-specific oligonucleotide. Following uracil-DNA glycosylase treatment, a first 18-cycle PCR with universal primers M1SS and BC2_uni_R was performed on all cDNA. Turning to the authors' computational methods: Normalization of each sample was performed by random selection of 1 million high-quality reads, each carrying a distinct molecular identifier. Reads with shared molecular identifiers were discarded instead of being binned into consensus sequences. CDR3 identification, clonotype clustering and error correction used MiTCR with a Q25 quality threshold and the strictest error-elimination algorithm. Lower-bound total TCR beta diversity was estimated with a nonparametric unseen species model using Euler transformation. TCRdb reprocessed the public reads (quality trimming at Q25 with fastp, clone calling with MiXCR) and kept in-frame beta chains. Here each entry gathers all rows of one CDR3 protein and keeps the most common genes and DNA. TCRdb, not the authors, supplied the V and J calls. The sample table contains 800,000 to 1,000,000 distinct CDR3 sequences; only one count was recorded for 48% of them. The ten largest clones capture around an eighth of the sample.

This clonotype was observed a single time. Its antigen remains undetermined. Base qualities were left out, and no much larger clone turns up one base away. Material for sequencing was blood. The receptor comes from a man aged 25 to 40 in good health. Recombination joined TRBV6-2 or TRBV6-3 with TRBJ2-1, with TRBD1 as a weak D call on 6 bases. The nucleotide sequence reads TGTGCCAGCAGTTACGGGACAAAAAATGAGCAGTTCTTC. This codes for CASSYGTKNEQFF.